This section outlines one T cell receptor beta chain sequence together with its context. CDR3 size: 16 residues. Germline assignment: CDR1 MNHEY and CDR2 SMNVEV (reference sequence). With 3 bases removed from V and 5 bases from J, the gap between germline ends came to 16 bases. This record comes from a study of T-cell reconstitution after alpha-beta-depleted transplantation in children. A library of TCRbeta sequences, prepared with unique molecular identifiers, was generated. TCRdb called the PCR reads again in MiXCR, with one record for every CDR3 protein. This table holds over 550,000 distinct CDR3 sequences, over 9.5% found once.

The source was PBMCs from the stem cell graft donor, collected from the stem cell graft. This TCR came from a human donor who donated a stem cell graft to a child with acute myeloid leukemia. V usage is TRBV27 and J usage is TRBJ2-2, with a weak D call TRBD2 (5 bases). CDR3 sequence reads: CASSLRERAATGELFF. The DNA of the CDR3 is TGTGCCAGCAGTTTGAGGGAAAGGGCAGCGACCGGGGAGCTGTTTTTT.